Presented here are 12 T cell receptor beta chains from one specimen sequenced in a study of sequential checkpoint blockade in melanoma. Profiling relied on immunoSEQ multiplex PCR, and the TCRdb table lists in-frame clones only, not all of them. In the table there are some 11,000 clones, over 60% of which are singletons. Indicated treatment: randomized to nivolumab then ipilimumab (arm A) or the reverse (arm B). Source: CD8+ T cells sorted from blood (inferred from file names), taken from a patient given nivolumab and ipilimumab in sequence. These receptors came from a human donor with melanoma.

The chain employs TRBV6-4 and TRBJ2-2; tentatively, D is TRBD1 (6 bases). V lost 8 bases and J 4 bases, leaving 14 bases between the germline ends. The CDR3 covers 14 residues. Germline CDR1 reads MRHNA; CDR2 reads SNTAGT. CDR3 nucleotides: TGTGCCAGCTCCAGGGGATACGGCACCGGGGAGCTGTTTTTT. Translation gives CASSRGYGTGELFF.

The chain is built from TRBV5-6 and TRBJ2-3, with 8 bases aligning to TRBD2. CDR1 SGHDT and CDR2 YYEEEE come from the germline V gene. The CDR3 is 13 residues long. The trim removed 5 bases at V and 9 bases at J, leaving 8 bases unmatched. This CDR3 reads CASSSKSGRTQYF. The CDR3 DNA is TGTGCCAGCAGTTCTAAGAGCGGGAGAACGCAGTATTTT. Supplemented by reference TRBV5-6 and TRBJ2-3, the full variable domain reads DAGVTQSPTHLIKTRGQQVTLRCSPKSGHDTVSWYQQALGQGPQFIFQYYEEEERQRGNFPDRFSGHQFPNYSSELNVNALLLGDSALYLCASSSKSGRTQYFGPGTRLTVL.

J is TRBJ2-7 and V is TRBV27; 14 bases align to TRBD2. V shed 5 bases, J shed 0 bases, and the junction held 3 bases outside the gene matches. This CDR3 has 16 amino acids. The germline V gene encodes CDR1 MNHEY and CDR2 SMNVEV (reference sequence). CDR3 loop: CASSTGLAGGSYEQYF. In DNA, the CDR3 is TGTGCCAGCAGTACCGGACTAGCGGGGGGCTCCTACGAGCAGTACTTC.

This clone was recorded once. This chain connects TRBV19 to TRBJ1-2; no firm D call. CDR3 length: 13 amino acids. The germline V and J ends were trimmed by 2 bases and 1 base, with 5 bases remaining between them. Looked up from germline, CDR1 is LNHDA and CDR2 is SQIVND (reference sequence). The DNA for the CDR3 is TGTGCCAGTAGTATAACGGTTAACTATGGCTACACCTTC. Amino acids: CASSITVNYGYTF.

This clone was detected ten times or more. This rearrangement joins TRBV4-2 to TRBJ2-7; 10 bases agree with TRBD1. The CDR3 length is 15 residues. In germline, CDR1 is LGHNA, CDR2 YNFKEQ. Losses at the gene ends were 4 bases for V and 6 bases for J; bases not matched to a gene: 9. CDR3 region: CASSRGGTGDPEQYF. The DNA of the CDR3 is TGTGCCAGCAGCCGGGGTGGGACAGGGGATCCCGAGCAGTACTTC.

This clone was observed once. This CDR3 reads CASSTGQGIGETQYF. DNA for the CDR3: TGTGCCAGCAGCACGGGACAGGGGATAGGAGAGACCCAGTACTTC. The chain couples TRBV11-3 to TRBJ2-5; 10 bases are shared with TRBD1. The CDR3 covers 15 residues. The J segment lost 4 bases and the V segment lost 5 bases, leaving 7 bases of the junction unmatched. From germline, CDR1 is SGHNT and CDR2 YENEEA.

V usage is TRBV5-1 and J usage is TRBJ2-7; 10 bases are a match to TRBD1. Unmatched junction bases numbered 5, after V lost 3 bases and J lost 5 bases. CDR3 length: 14 amino acids. Germline V lookup: CDR1 SGHRS, CDR2 YFSETQ. The CDR3 sequence is CASSWTGGGDEQYF. CDR3 bases: TGCGCCAGCAGCTGGACAGGGGGTGGGGACGAGCAGTACTTC.

The V call is TRBV4-2, the J call TRBJ2-7, with D perhaps matching TRBD2 (6 bases). With 10 bases removed from V and 1 base from J, the gap between germline ends came to 17 bases. CDR3 length equals 14 residues. Germline V gene lookup returns CDR1 LGHNA and CDR2 YNFKEQ. The CDR3 loop reads CATAPGDSSYEQYF. The CDR3 DNA follows: TGTGCCACCGCGCCGGGGGACTCATCCTACGAGCAGTACTTC.

This sequence joins TRBV6-1 and TRBJ2-7; a possible D gene is TRBD1 (6 bases). Trimming shortened V by 6 bases and J by 3 bases, and 18 bases separated the two germline ends. Per germline, CDR1 MNHNS and CDR2 SASEGT. The CDR3 consists of 15 residues. Here the CDR3 reads CASSPTGRGSYEQYF. CDR3 sequence (DNA): TGTGCCAGCAGCCCGACAGGAAGGGGAAGCTACGAGCAGTACTTC.

CDR3 nucleotides: TGTGCCTGGAGCCCAGGCGGGGTTCACGAGCAGTACTTC. As protein: CAWSPGGVHEQYF. This chain joins TRBV30 and TRBJ2-7, with a weak D call TRBD2 (6 bases). Trimming stripped 3 bases from V and 5 bases from J, with 14 bases between. CDR3 length: 13 residues. Per the germline V gene, CDR1 is GTSNPN and CDR2 is SVGIG (reference sequence).

The genes are TRBV5-1 and TRBJ2-3; D unclear. The CDR3 length is 15 residues. The germline V gene has CDR1 SGHRS and CDR2 YFSETQ. Deletions cut 0 bases from V and 0 bases from J, with 8 bases between. CDR3 sequence: CASSLVPSSTDTQYF. CDR3 in DNA: TGCGCCAGCAGCTTGGTTCCGTCTAGCACAGATACGCAGTATTTT.

This sequence joins TRBV27 and TRBJ2-7, with TRBD1 matching over 8 bases. J gave up 2 bases and V 4 bases, and 4 bases lay outside the gene matches. Germline assignment: CDR1 MNHEY and CDR2 SMNVEV (reference sequence). This CDR3 comprises 14 residues. The CDR3, as DNA: TGTGCCAGCAGTTATCTGGACAGGGCCTACGAGCAGTACTTC. This encodes CASSYLDRAYEQYF.